Below are 17 T cell receptor beta chains sequenced from a single sample in a study of Graves' ophthalmopathy and Graves' hyperthyroidism. The authors amplified TCR beta CDR3 regions, and they did so from RNA transcripts for repertoire sequencing. Investigators did first-round RT-PCR with HTBI primers, then second-round multiplex PCR. TCRdb analysed the multiplex PCR reads with MiXCR anew, one entry per CDR3 protein. The sample carries some 370,000 distinct CDR3 sequences, roughly a sixth recorded once. Sequences were obtained from peripheral blood. These receptors all come from an adult woman with stable Graves' hyperthyroidism.

This clonotype was seen repeatedly, ten times or more. V is TRBV6-2 or TRBV6-3 and J is TRBJ2-5, with a tentative D call TRBD2 (6 bases). This CDR3 spans 19 amino acids. Trimming took 2 bases from V and 2 from J, leaving 24 bases between them. Per germline, CDR1 MNHEY and CDR2 SVGEGT. The DNA of the CDR3 is TGTGCCAGCAGTTACGCAACCCGCGGGGTGAGACCCCTACAAGAGACCCAGTACTTC. Its translation: CASSYATRGVRPLQETQYF.

This clonotype has more than one count but fewer than ten. A much larger clone differs from this one at a single base, so this may be a read error. V and J are TRBV11-2 and TRBJ1-1; 7 positions match TRBD1. Germline CDR1 reads SGHAT; CDR2 reads FQNNGV. This CDR3 is built from 15 residues. The DNA of the CDR3 is TGTGCCAGCAGCTCGTTACAGGGGAGAAACACTGAAGCTTGCTTT. This encodes CASSSLQGRNTEACF.

This clonotype was recorded a few times. The J gene is TRBJ1-1, the V gene TRBV3-1; D unresolved. V gave up 0 bases and J gave up 1 base, with 6 bases separating them. This CDR3 comprises 14 residues. CDR1 is LGHDT and CDR2 is YNNKEL in the germline V gene (reference sequence). CDR3 sequence (DNA): TGTGCCAGCAGCCAAGAAACAGAGAACACTGAAGCTTTCTTT. This gives the protein CASSQETENTEAFF.

This clonotype was detected ten times or more. This chain uses TRBV27 with TRBJ2-7; D is possibly TRBD2 (5 bases). This CDR3 contains 14 residues. Germline V gene sequence: CDR1 MNHEY, CDR2 SMNVEV (reference sequence). Trimming pared 2 bases from V and 3 bases from J, leaving 11 bases between. The CDR3 is CASSLRHRDYEQYF. In DNA form, the CDR3 reads TGTGCCAGCAGTTTACGTCACCGGGACTACGAGCAGTACTTC.

Many counts were recorded for this clonotype. The J gene is TRBJ2-5, the V gene TRBV6-1, with TRBD2 matching over 14 bases. Germline CDR1 is MNHNS and CDR2 is SASEGT. The CDR3 consists of 15 residues. V was pared by 6 bases and J by 3 bases, with 3 bases of the junction left unmatched. CDR3 sequence: CASSETSGREETQYF. CDR3 in DNA: TGTGCCAGCAGCGAGACTAGCGGGAGGGAAGAGACCCAGTACTTC.

This clonotype was seen ten or more times. The chain joins TRBV28 to TRBJ2-7; the D gene could be TRBD1 or TRBD2 (5 bases each). Germline V CDR1 and CDR2: MDHEN, SYDVKM. The CDR3 spans 14 residues. V gave up 8 bases and J gave up 2 bases, with 16 bases separating them. CDR3 nucleotides: TGTGCCAGCGCCCTAGGGACCGATACCTACGAGCAGTACTTC. This translates into CASALGTDTYEQYF.

This clonotype occurred many times. The chain carries TRBV6-1 and TRBJ1-5; D may be TRBD1 (6 bases). Germline CDR1 and CDR2: MNHNS and SASEGT. The CDR3 is 14 amino acids. Trimming stripped 8 bases from V and 5 bases from J, with 16 bases between. DNA for the CDR3: TGTGCCAGCGGAACACTACAGGGCTATCAGCCCCAGCATTTT. Protein sequence: CASGTLQGYQPQHF.

In its sample, this clonotype was seen many times. CDR3: CASRMTGAYEQYF. The CDR3 nucleotides are TGTGCCAGCAGGATGACAGGGGCCTACGAGCAGTACTTC. V is TRBV12-3 or TRBV12-4 and J is TRBJ2-7; 8 nucleotides match TRBD1. Trimming cost V 6 bases and J 2 bases; bases outside gene matches: 3. There are 13 residues in the CDR3.

There are many counts of this clonotype. The rearrangement uses TRBV20-1 and TRBJ1-1; TRBD1 matches 10 bases. This CDR3 is built from 16 residues. CDR1 is DFQATT and CDR2 is SNEGSKA in the germline V gene (reference sequence). The CDR3 reads CSGQGGRGGQNTEAFF. The CDR3, as DNA: TGCAGCGGACAGGGGGGCCGAGGGGGTCAGAACACTGAAGCTTTCTTT.

The chain combines TRBV4-1 with TRBJ1-5, with D tentatively TRBD1 (6 bases). CDR1 is MGHRA and CDR2 is YSYEKL in the germline V gene. Trimming left V 0 bases short and J 1 base short, with 7 bases between. The CDR3 runs 15 residues. CDR3 in DNA: TGCGCCAGCAGCCAAGAGAGGGGGAGCAATCAGCCCCAGCATTTT. This gives the protein CASSQERGSNQPQHF.

V and J are TRBV19 and TRBJ2-2; maybe TRBD2 (6 bases). In germline, CDR1 is LNHDA, CDR2 SQIVND (reference sequence). The CDR3 is 18 amino acids. The V and J ends lost 4 bases and 0 bases respectively, with 18 bases between them. The DNA for the CDR3 is TGTGCCAGTAGTAGTCTACGGACGGACTATACGAACACCGGGGAGCTGTTTTTT. Its translation is CASSSLRTDYTNTGELFF.

With regard to this clonotype: No conserved phenylalanine or tryptophan is present at the end of the CDR3, so a read error is the likely explanation. The chain combines TRBV7-9 with TRBJ2-2; no firm D call. Trimming cost V 2 bases and J 6 bases, with 4 bases left between them. The germline CDR1 and CDR2 sequences are SEHNR and FQNEAQ (reference sequence). This CDR3 region has 12 residues. CDR3 nucleotides: TGTGCCAGCAGCTTATGGGCCGGGGAGCTGTTTTTG. Translating it yields CASSLWAGELFL.

This clonotype appeared many times. The chain uses TRBV18 and TRBJ2-5; D gene ambiguous. Trimming took 0 bases from V and 5 from J, leaving 7 bases between them. Germline V gene sequence: CDR1 KGHSH, CDR2 LQKENI. This CDR3 is 13 amino acids long. CDR3 nucleotides: TGTGCCAGCTCACCACCGGGGTTCGAGACCCAGTACTTC. This codes for CASSPPGFETQYF.

This clonotype was recorded many times. The chain combines TRBV11-1 with TRBJ1-5, with TRBD1 matching 9 bases. This CDR3 has 17 residues. CDR1 is SGHAT, CDR2 FQDESV, per germline (reference sequence). The ends lost 4 bases at V and 2 bases at J; junction bases unmatched: 9. The CDR3 nucleotides read TGTGCCAGCAGCTCCTGGACAGGGGTGGGTGGCAATCAGCCCCAGCATTTT. Amino acids: CASSSWTGVGGNQPQHF.

There are many counts of this clonotype. This chain's CDR3 is CASSDRPNTGELFF. In DNA, the CDR3 is TGTGCCAGCAGCGACAGGCCGAACACCGGGGAGCTGTTTTTT. V is TRBV6-1 and J is TRBJ2-2; D is possibly TRBD1 (6 bases). The V and J ends lost 6 bases and 0 bases respectively, with 8 bases between them. The germline CDR1 and CDR2 sequences are MNHNS and SASEGT. The CDR3 has 14 amino acids.

The J gene is TRBJ2-7, the V gene TRBV7-3, with TRBD2 as a possible D gene (5 bases). This CDR3 has 12 amino acids. V was pared by 5 bases and J by 3 bases, with 8 bases between. Germline-derived CDR1 and CDR2 are SGHTA and FQGTGA. The chain's CDR3 is CASSTRDYEQYF. The CDR3 DNA reads as TGTGCCAGCAGCACCCGGGACTACGAGCAGTACTTC.

This clonotype was picked up many times. The chain joins TRBV29-1 to TRBJ2-7; TRBD2 aligns across 10 bases. In germline, CDR1 is SQVTM, CDR2 ANQGSEA. V shed 6 bases and J 2 bases; nucleotides not matched to a gene: 10. CDR3 size: 15 residues. CDR3 sequence: CSVMGRTSGAYEQYF. CDR3 nucleotide sequence: TGCAGCGTCATGGGCCGGACTAGCGGAGCCTACGAGCAGTACTTC.